This T cell receptor beta chain was observed in a study of tumor-infiltrating lymphocytes in primary liver carcinoma. Overall study results and limits: Bulk samples went unsorted, so CD4+ and CD8+ repertoires were not compared.

RNA was extracted from whole blood without cell sorting, alongside germline DNA. From 500 ng total RNA, TCR beta cDNA was generated with a primer in the constant region. TCR beta libraries came from three nested multiplex PCR rounds using slightly modified ARM-PCR. The first two PCR rounds, approximately 10 cycles each, used TRBV1-TRBV30 forward primers and a C-beta reverse primer. MiXCR, applied by TCRdb to the multiplex PCR reads, yields one record per CDR3 protein. This sample yields about 180,000 distinct CDR3 sequences, of which 50% to 75% are seen a single time; around 74% belongs to the top ten. Trimming pared 2 bases from V and 2 bases from J, leaving 13 bases between. CDR3 length: 17 amino acids. Germline V lookup: CDR1 MNHNY, CDR2 SVGAGI (reference sequence). Turning to this clonotype: The target antigen is unknown.

Sequenced material: peripheral blood. The rearrangement uses TRBV6-6 and TRBJ2-6; tentative D call: TRBD1 (6 bases). This clonotype was obtained from a man aged 35 to 55 with primary liver carcinoma and hepatitis B virus infection. For the CDR3, the DNA is TGTGCCAGCAGTTACGGAGGACAGCTCCCTGGGGCCAACGTCCTGACTTTC. Protein: CASSYGGQLPGANVLTF.